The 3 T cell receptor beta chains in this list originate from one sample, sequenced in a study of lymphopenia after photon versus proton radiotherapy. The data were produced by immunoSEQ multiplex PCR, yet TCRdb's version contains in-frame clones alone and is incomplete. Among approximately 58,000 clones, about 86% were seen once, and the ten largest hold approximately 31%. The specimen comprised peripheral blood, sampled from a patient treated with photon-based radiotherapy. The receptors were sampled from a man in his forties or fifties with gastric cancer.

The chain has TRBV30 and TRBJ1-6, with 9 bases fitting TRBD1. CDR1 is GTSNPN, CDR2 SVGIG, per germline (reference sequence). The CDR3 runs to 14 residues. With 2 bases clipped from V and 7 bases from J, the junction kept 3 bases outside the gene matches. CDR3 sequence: CAWSFGTGNSPLHF. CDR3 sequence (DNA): TGTGCCTGGAGTTTCGGGACAGGGAATTCACCCCTCCACTTT.

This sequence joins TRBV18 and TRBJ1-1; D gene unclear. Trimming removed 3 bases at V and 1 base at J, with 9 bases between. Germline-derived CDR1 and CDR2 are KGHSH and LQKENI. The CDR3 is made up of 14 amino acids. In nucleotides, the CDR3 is TGTGCCAGCTCACCGGGTAGGGAGAACACTGAAGCTTTCTTT. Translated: CASSPGRENTEAFF.

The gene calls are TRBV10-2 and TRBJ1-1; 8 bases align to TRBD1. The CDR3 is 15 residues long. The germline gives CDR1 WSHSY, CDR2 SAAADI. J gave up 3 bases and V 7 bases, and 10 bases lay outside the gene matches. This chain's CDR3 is CASTPGQVGDTEAFF. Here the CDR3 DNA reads TGCGCCAGCACCCCGGGACAGGTCGGGGACACTGAAGCTTTCTTT.